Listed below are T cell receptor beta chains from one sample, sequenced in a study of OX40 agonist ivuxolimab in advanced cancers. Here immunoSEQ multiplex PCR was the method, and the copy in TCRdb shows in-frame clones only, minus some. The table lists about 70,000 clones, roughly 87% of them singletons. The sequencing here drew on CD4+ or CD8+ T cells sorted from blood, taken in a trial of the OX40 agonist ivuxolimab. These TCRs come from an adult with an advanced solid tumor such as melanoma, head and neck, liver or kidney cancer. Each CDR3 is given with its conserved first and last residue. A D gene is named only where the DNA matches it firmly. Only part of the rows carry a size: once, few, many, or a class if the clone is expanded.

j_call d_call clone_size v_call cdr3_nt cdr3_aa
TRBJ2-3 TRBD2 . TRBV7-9 TGTGCCAGCAGCTTTGCCCCTAGCGGGCCAGATACGCAGTATTTT CASSFAPSGPDTQYF
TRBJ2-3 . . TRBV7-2 TGTGCCAGCAGCTTACTGGGCGACTCCACAGATACGCAGTATTTT CASSLLGDSTDTQYF
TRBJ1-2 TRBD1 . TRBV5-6 TGTGCCAGCAGCTTGCGACAGGGAGATATCTATGGCTACACCTTC CASSLRQGDIYGYTF
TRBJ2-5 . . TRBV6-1 TGTGCCAGCAGTGATAACAGCCAAGAGACCCAGTACTTC CASSDNSQETQYF
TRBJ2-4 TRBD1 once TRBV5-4 TGCGCCAGCAGCCAAGAGGGCAGGGGGCGGTTGGCCAAAAACATTCAGTACTTC CASSQEGRGRLAKNIQYF
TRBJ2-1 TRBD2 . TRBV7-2 TGTGCCAGCAGCTTAGCGGGACTAGTGAACAATGAGCAGTTCTTC CASSLAGLVNNEQFF
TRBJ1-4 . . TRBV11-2 TGTGCCAGCAGCTTAGACCGTGAAAAACTGTTTTTT CASSLDREKLFF
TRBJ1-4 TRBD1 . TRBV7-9 TGTGCCAGCAGCACTAGGGGGCTCGGTAATGAAAAACTGTTTTTT CASSTRGLGNEKLFF
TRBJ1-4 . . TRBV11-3 TGTGCCAGCAGCTTAGGATGGGCAGGGGAACATGAAAAACTGTTTTTT CASSLGWAGEHEKLFF
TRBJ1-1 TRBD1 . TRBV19 TGTGCCAGTAGTCCAGGACAGGGGAGCACTGAAGCTTTCTTT CASSPGQGSTEAFF
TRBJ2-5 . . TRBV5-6 TGTGCCAGCAGCTATGCGCCCGTGGCCGCGCCAGAGACCCAGTACTTC CASSYAPVAAPETQYF
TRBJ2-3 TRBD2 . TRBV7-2 TGTGCCAGCAGCTTAACGGCTAGCGGGAGCGGCACAGATACGCAGTATTTT CASSLTASGSGTDTQYF
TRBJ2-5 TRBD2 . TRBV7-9 TGTGCCAGCAGCCTCCTAGCGGGAGCGAAAGAGACCCAGTACTTC CASSLLAGAKETQYF
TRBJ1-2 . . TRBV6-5 TGTGCCAGCAGTTACTCTATAGGGAGATATGGCTACACCTTC CASSYSIGRYGYTF
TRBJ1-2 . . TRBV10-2 TGCGCCAGCAGTGATTCCAAACAAGCTGGCTACACCTTC CASSDSKQAGYTF
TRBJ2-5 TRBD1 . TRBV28 TGTGCCAGCAGTACCTATACAGGGGATAAGGGAGAGACCCAGTACTTC CASSTYTGDKGETQYF
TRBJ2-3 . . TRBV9 TGTGCCAGCAGCGTAGCCTCAGATACGCAGTATTTT CASSVASDTQYF
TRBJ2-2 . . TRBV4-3 TGCGCCAGCAGCCAAGATCGCGCCGGGGAGCTGTTTTTT CASSQDRAGELFF
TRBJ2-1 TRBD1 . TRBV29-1 TGCAGCGTTGAATCGGGACAGGGCTATGAGCAGTTCTTC CSVESGQGYEQFF
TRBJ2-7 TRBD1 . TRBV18 TGTGCCAGCTCACCAGGGACAGGGGGGTACGAGCAGTACTTC CASSPGTGGYEQYF
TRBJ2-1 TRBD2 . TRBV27 TGTGCCAGCACCCTCACTAGCGGGAGGGTTCGTGAGCAGTTCTTC CASTLTSGRVREQFF
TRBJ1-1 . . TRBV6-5 TGTGCCAGCAGTTACTCGAGATTATTCATGAACACTGAAGCTTTCTTT CASSYSRLFMNTEAFF
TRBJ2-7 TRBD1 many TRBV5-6 TGTGCCAGCAGCTCGGGACAGACCCCCGAGCAGTACTTC CASSSGQTPEQYF
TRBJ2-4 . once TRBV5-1 TGCGCCAGCAGCTTGATAGGGTACGACAGAACCAAAAACATTCAGTACTTC CASSLIGYDRTKNIQYF
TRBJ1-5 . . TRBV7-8 TGTGCCAGCAGCTTAACAAATCAGCCCCAGCATTTT CASSLTNQPQHF
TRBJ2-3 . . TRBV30 TGTGCCTGGAGTGTAGGGACCCCTAGCACAGATACGCAGTATTTT CAWSVGTPSTDTQYF
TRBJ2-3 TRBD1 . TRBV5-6 TGTGCCAGCAGCCTCGTGGACAGGGCTATTCATACGCAGTATTTT CASSLVDRAIHTQYF
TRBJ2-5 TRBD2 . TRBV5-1 TGCGCCAGCAGCTTGGGGGCTAGCGGGAGTTCGAGAGAGACCCAGTACTTC CASSLGASGSSRETQYF
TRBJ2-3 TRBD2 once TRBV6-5 TGTGCCAGCAGGGGAACCTGGGCGGGAGCAGATACGCAGTATTTT CASRGTWAGADTQYF
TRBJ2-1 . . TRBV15 TGTGCCACCAGCAGAGATGGAAATGAGCAGTTCTTC CATSRDGNEQFF
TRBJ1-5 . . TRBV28 TGTGCCAGCAGTAATACAGTCTCGCAGCCCCAGCATTTT CASSNTVSQPQHF
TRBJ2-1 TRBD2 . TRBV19 TGTGCCAGTCTAAAAGGAACTAGCGCATCGGATGAGCAGTTCTTC CASLKGTSASDEQFF
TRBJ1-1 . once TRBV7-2 TGTGCCAGCAGCTTAAGGTCCGGGAACACTGAAGCTTTCTTT CASSLRSGNTEAFF
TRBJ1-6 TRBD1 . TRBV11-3 TGTGCCAGCAGCCGGGACAGGGGGCAAAATTCACCCCTCCACTTT CASSRDRGQNSPLHF
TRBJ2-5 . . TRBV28 TGTGCCAGCAGGGGGGAGCAGCGCAGGACCCAGTACTTC CASRGEQRRTQYF
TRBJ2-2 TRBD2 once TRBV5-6 TGTGCCAGCAGCCCGGGAGGGGGTTTGACCGGGGAGCTGTTTTTT CASSPGGGLTGELFF
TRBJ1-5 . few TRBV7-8 TGTGCCAGCAGCGAGGGAGGATCTAGCAATCAGCCCCAGCATTTT CASSEGGSSNQPQHF
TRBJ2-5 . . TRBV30 TGTGCCTGGGCAGGAGGGCGGGTCGTAAGTGAGACCCAGTACTTC CAWAGGRVVSETQYF
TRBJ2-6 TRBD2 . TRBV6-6 TGTGCCAGCAGGCTGGGGGGGTCTCGGGCCAACGTCCTGACTTTC CASRLGGSRANVLTF
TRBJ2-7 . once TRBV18 TGTGCCAGCTCACCATCTACAGCCTACGAGCAGTACTTC CASSPSTAYEQYF
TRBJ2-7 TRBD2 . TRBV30 TGTGCCTGTACCGGGACTAACTACGAGCAGTACTTC CACTGTNYEQYF
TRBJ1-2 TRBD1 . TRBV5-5 TGTGCCAGCAGCTTGGGGGACAGGAAGGGTGGCTACACCTTC CASSLGDRKGGYTF
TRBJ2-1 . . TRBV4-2 TGTGCCAGCAGCCAAGTAGGGAGGCCTGGTGGTGGCAATGAGCAGTTCTTC CASSQVGRPGGGNEQFF
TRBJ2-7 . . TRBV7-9 TGTGCCAGCAGCCGGGATTATCGCGAGCAGTACTTC CASSRDYREQYF
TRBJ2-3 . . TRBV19 TGTGCCAGTAGTATGCAGGCAGCCCGGGATACGCAGTATTTT CASSMQAARDTQYF
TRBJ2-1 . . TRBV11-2 TGTGCCAGCAGCTTAGTGCTGGCGGCAGGGCCTTACAATGAGCAGTTCTTC CASSLVLAAGPYNEQFF
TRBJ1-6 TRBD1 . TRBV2 TGTGCCAGCACTCTGGGACAGGGGATTAATTCACCCCTCCACTTT CASTLGQGINSPLHF
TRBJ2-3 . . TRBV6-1 TGTGCCAGCAGGCCGGACCCACCCGATACGCAGTATTTT CASRPDPPDTQYF
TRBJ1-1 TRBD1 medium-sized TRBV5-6 TGTGCCAGCAGCTTGGGACAGGGGGCGAGGGAAGCTTTCTTT CASSLGQGAREAFF
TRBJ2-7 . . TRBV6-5 TGTGCCAGCAGTGCTACAGGGTATCGCTCCGAGCAGTACTTC CASSATGYRSEQYF
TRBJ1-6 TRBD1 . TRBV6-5 TGTGCCAGCAGTTATTCCGGGACAGCAAATTCACCCCTCCACTTT CASSYSGTANSPLHF